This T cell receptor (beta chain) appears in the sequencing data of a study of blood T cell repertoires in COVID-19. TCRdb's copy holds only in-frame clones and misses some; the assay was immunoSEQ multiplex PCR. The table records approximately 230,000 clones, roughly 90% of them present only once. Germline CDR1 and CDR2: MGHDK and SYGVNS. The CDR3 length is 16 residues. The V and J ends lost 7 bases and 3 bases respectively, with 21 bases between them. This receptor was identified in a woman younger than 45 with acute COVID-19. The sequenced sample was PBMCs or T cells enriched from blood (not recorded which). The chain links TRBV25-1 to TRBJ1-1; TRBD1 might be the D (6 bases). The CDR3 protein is CASTVRRQVSDTEAFF. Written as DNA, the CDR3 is TGTGCCAGCACTGTTCGCCGACAGGTCTCGGACACTGAAGCTTTCTTT.